Here is one T cell receptor (beta chain) with its context. Its antigen is not identified. With 4 bases clipped from V and 10 bases from J, the junction kept 10 bases outside the gene matches. Germline V CDR1 and CDR2: LGHDT, YNNKEL (reference sequence). This CDR3 is 16 amino acids long. These data originate in a study of blood T cells in healthy people across ages. Study outcomes and limitations: TCR beta diversity per million T cells fell roughly linearly with age.

Combining a sample-barcoded 5' primer with a J-beta primer mix, a second PCR ran for about 7 to 12 cycles. No fewer than 3 million CDR3-containing paired-end reads came from each sample. TCRdb reprocessed the 5' RACE reads with MiXCR, giving one entry per CDR3 protein. Of more than 550,000 distinct CDR3 sequences listed, approximately 21% were seen once; the top ten hold 20% to 25%. This receptor was obtained from a man in his 70s in good health. The chain employs TRBV3-1 and TRBJ2-1; 13 positions agree with TRBD2. Sequencing input: blood. The CDR3 is CASSPRTSGGPWEQFF. The CDR3 DNA follows: TGTGCCAGCAGCCCCCGGACTAGCGGGGGCCCATGGGAGCAGTTCTTC.